This TCR beta chain was captured in a study of early T cells in non-severe SARS-CoV-2 infection. Study context: Chains stayed unpaired after sequencing of bulk RNA from unsorted whole blood.

TCRdb used MiXCR to reprocess the 5' RACE reads, holding one entry per CDR3 protein. This sample carries about 11,000 distinct CDR3 sequences, 4.8% of them seen once, and the ten largest clones take 9.9%. Whole-study findings and limits: The matching step, a VDJdb search, favored anti-spike CD8 responses and missed private and CD4 specificities.

Germline V lookup: CDR1 SQVTM, CDR2 ANQGSEA. The CDR3 is 13 amino acids. After removal of 1 base from V and 8 bases from J, the junction contained 5 bases not matched to a gene. The sample holds many counts of this clonotype. Its cognate antigen is unknown. This chain connects TRBV29-1 to TRBJ2-4; 7 bases align to TRBD1. Sequencing was done on a sample of whole blood. This TCR was sampled from an adult who was a healthcare worker with PCR-confirmed SARS-CoV-2 infection or an uninfected control (not recorded which). CDR3 amino acids: CSVEGNRGDIQYF. CDR3 bases: TGCAGCGTTGAAGGAAACAGGGGAGACATTCAGTACTTC.